The 22 T cell receptor beta chains in this list originate from one sample, sequenced in a study of CD8+ T cells in alopecia areata. cDNA prepared by RNA extraction and subsequent reverse transcription served as the template for sequencing. TCRdb keeps only in-frame clones here, not all; method: immunoSEQ multiplex PCR. The sample lists 100,000 to 150,000 clones, around 49% occurring once. Sequenced material: CD8+ T cells sorted from blood, taken at week 0. These receptor sequences come from a human donor with alopecia areata.

V usage is TRBV25-1 and J usage is TRBJ2-7; D is undetermined. The CDR3 contains 11 residues. The ends were cut back, 1 base at V and 4 bases at J, with 2 bases in the middle. Looked up from germline, CDR1 is MGHDK and CDR2 is SYGVNS. CDR3 loop: CASSEWYEQYF. CDR3 nucleotides: TGTGCCAGCAGTGAATGGTACGAGCAGTACTTC.

This clone turned up a few times. The chain couples TRBV29-1 to TRBJ1-4, with D perhaps TRBD1 (5 bases). The germline gives CDR1 SQVTM, CDR2 ANQGSEA. The CDR3 covers 14 residues. The V and J ends lost 4 bases and 7 bases respectively, with 16 bases between them. The CDR3 sequence: CSVAPQAKGEKLFF. The CDR3 DNA follows: TGCAGCGTTGCCCCACAGGCCAAGGGTGAAAAACTGTTTTTT.

The chain employs TRBV5-4 and TRBJ2-7; D possibly uses TRBD1 or TRBD2 (5 bases each). The CDR3 runs to 14 residues. Germline V gene data show CDR1 as SGHNT and CDR2 as YYREEE (reference sequence). Trimming removed 0 bases at V and 5 bases at J, with 12 bases between. The CDR3 DNA sequence: TGTGCCAGCAGCTTGGCCGGGGCATTCAACGAGCAGTACTTC. The encoded protein is CASSLAGAFNEQYF. Drawing the rest from reference TRBV5-4 and TRBJ2-7, the complete variable domain is ETGVTQSPTHLIKTRGQQVTLRCSSQSGHNTVSWYQQALGQGPQFIFQYYREEENGRGNFPPRFSGLQFPNYSSELNVNALELDDSALYLCASSLAGAFNEQYFGPGTRLTVT.

This clone was observed a handful of times. The genes are TRBV29-1 and TRBJ1-2; a weak D match, TRBD1 (5 bases). Trimming stripped 0 bases from V and 8 bases from J, with 16 bases between. This CDR3 contains 14 residues. Germline V lookup: CDR1 SQVTM, CDR2 ANQGSEA. The CDR3 DNA is TGCAGCGTTGAAGATCAAGCCCGGGGGGAAGGCTACACCTTC. The encoded protein is CSVEDQARGEGYTF.

This clone was detected a few times. The chain has TRBV6-6 and TRBJ1-4, with TRBD1 as a possible D gene (5 bases). There are 14 residues in the CDR3. Germline V lookup: CDR1 MNHNY, CDR2 SVGAGI (reference sequence). V dropped 6 bases and J dropped 5 bases, with 13 bases sitting between them. CDR3 residues: CASRTQDQNEKLFF. The DNA of the CDR3 is TGTGCCAGCAGGACACAGGACCAGAATGAAAAACTGTTTTTT.

The V call is TRBV2, the J call TRBJ2-3; 7 bases agree with TRBD2. The CDR3 contains 15 residues. Germline values: CDR1 SNHLY, CDR2 FYNNEI. Trimming removed 1 base from V and 5 bases from J; junction bases left unmatched: 6. The chain's CDR3 is CASSEVVAGVDTQYF. The DNA of the CDR3 is TGTGCCAGCAGTGAAGTAGTTGCGGGGGTAGATACGCAGTATTTT.

The chain employs TRBV5-1 and TRBJ1-1, with D unclear. CDR1 and CDR2 from the germline V gene are SGHRS and YFSETQ. V lost 0 bases, J lost 5 bases, and 5 bases lay in between. The CDR3 extends over 12 amino acids. The chain's CDR3 is CASSLDRTEAFF. CDR3 coding DNA: TGCGCCAGCAGCTTGGACCGGACTGAAGCTTTCTTT.

The CDR3 is CASSYGQHTEAFF. The CDR3 bases are TGTGCCAGCAGTTACGGACAGCACACTGAAGCTTTCTTT. V and J are TRBV27 and TRBJ1-1; possible D gene TRBD1, 6 bases. Germline V gives CDR1 MNHEY, CDR2 SMNVEV (reference sequence). This CDR3 has 13 residues. V was trimmed by 4 bases and J by 3 bases, leaving 9 bases between them.

This clone was recorded only once. This chain joins TRBV30 and TRBJ2-5; D possibly corresponds to TRBD2 (6 bases). Per the germline V gene, CDR1 is GTSNPN and CDR2 is SVGIG (reference sequence). The V end was cut by 1 base, the J end by 2 bases, with 11 bases between. The CDR3 has 14 residues. Here the CDR3 reads CAWSDPGLQETQYF. As DNA, the CDR3 is TGTGCCTGGAGTGATCCGGGACTGCAAGAGACCCAGTACTTC.

This clone was seen more than once but under ten times. The V gene is TRBV19, the J gene TRBJ1-1; no clear D gene. CDR1 and CDR2 from the germline V gene are LNHDA and SQIVND (reference sequence). This CDR3 is 16 amino acids long. Trimming shortened V by 5 bases and J by 0 bases, and 16 bases separated the two germline ends. CDR3 coding DNA: TGTGCCAGTAGTCCCCCCCGGGCGGGATTGAACACTGAAGCTTTCTTT. Residues: CASSPPRAGLNTEAFF. Full variable domain (remainder filled in from reference TRBV19 and TRBJ1-1): DGGITQSPKYLFRKEGQNVTLSCEQNLNHDAMYWYRQDPGQGLRLIYYSQIVNDFQKGDIAEGYSVSREKKESFPLTVTSAQKNPTAFYLCASSPPRAGLNTEAFFGQGTRLTVV.

This chain links TRBV13 with TRBJ1-1; a possible D gene is TRBD1 (5 bases). V lost 6 bases, J lost 3 bases, and 14 bases lay in between. CDR3 size: 14 residues. Germline-derived CDR1 and CDR2 are PRHDT and FYEKMQ (reference sequence). The CDR3: CASRMGGGYTEAFF. CDR3 nucleotide sequence: TGTGCCAGCAGAATGGGGGGAGGGTACACTGAAGCTTTCTTT.

The sample holds a few counts of this clone. The chain is built from TRBV4-1 and TRBJ2-3, with D perhaps TRBD2 (6 bases). Trimming stripped 1 base from V and 2 bases from J, with 13 bases between. CDR1 and CDR2 from the germline V gene are MGHRA and YSYEKL. This CDR3 is 16 amino acids long. CDR3 protein: CASSQVPGLFTDTQYF. In DNA form, the CDR3 reads TGCGCCAGCAGCCAAGTCCCGGGACTCTTCACAGATACGCAGTATTTT.

CDR3 sequence (DNA): TGTGCCTGGAGTCCTCCGGGACGGGGGGCCTACAATGAGCAGTTCTTC. Protein sequence: CAWSPPGRGAYNEQFF. The V call is TRBV30, the J call TRBJ2-1; 7 bases match TRBD2. This CDR3 region has 16 residues. With 2 bases clipped from V and 2 bases from J, the junction kept 9 bases outside the gene matches. Germline CDR1 is GTSNPN and CDR2 is SVGIG (reference sequence).

This chain joins TRBV29-1 and TRBJ1-2, with 8 nucleotides matching TRBD1. The CDR3 is made up of 11 amino acids. With V trimmed by 4 bases and J by 11 bases, 6 bases remained unmatched. Germline CDR1 reads SQVTM; CDR2 reads ANQGSEA. This chain's CDR3 is CSVVTGGVYTF. The CDR3 DNA is TGCAGCGTTGTCACAGGGGGAGTATACACCTTC.

This clone occurred a few times. The chain carries TRBV28 and TRBJ1-5; weak D call: TRBD1 (5 bases). CDR1 is MDHEN and CDR2 is SYDVKM in the germline V gene. Trimming pared 3 bases from V and 4 bases from J, leaving 13 bases between. The CDR3 is 15 residues long. The CDR3 reads CASSLDTGVNQPQHF. CDR3 bases: TGTGCCAGCAGTTTGGATACGGGGGTTAATCAGCCCCAGCATTTT.

There are a few counts of this clone. This chain joins TRBV29-1 and TRBJ2-2; 11 bases map to TRBD2. The V gene's germline CDR1 is SQVTM and CDR2 ANQGSEA. The CDR3 covers 19 residues. J gave up 5 bases and V 4 bases, and 18 bases lay outside the gene matches. The CDR3 loop reads CSVGRRKGTSGGPTGELFF. The CDR3 DNA follows: TGCAGCGTTGGCCGCCGGAAGGGAACTAGCGGGGGCCCGACCGGGGAGCTGTTTTTT.

V is TRBV5-4 and J is TRBJ1-2, with 7 bases matching TRBD1. The CDR3 length is 14 residues. Per the germline V gene, CDR1 is SGHNT and CDR2 is YYREEE (reference sequence). V trimming: 0 bases; J trimming: 3 bases; junction bases outside the gene matches: 2. This chain's CDR3 is CASSLATGDYGYTF. In DNA, the CDR3 is TGTGCCAGCAGCTTGGCAACAGGGGACTATGGCTACACCTTC.

The rearrangement links TRBV15 to TRBJ2-7; 7 positions agree with TRBD1. This CDR3 is built from 14 residues. Germline CDR1 and CDR2: LNHNV and YYDKDF (reference sequence). The V segment lost 5 bases and the J segment 9 bases; nucleotides outside the gene matches: 13. CDR3 residues: CATSSRLTGNGQYF. CDR3 in DNA: TGTGCCACCAGCTCGCGCCTGACAGGGAATGGGCAGTACTTC.

This chain links TRBV11-2 with TRBJ2-5; D unresolved. V lost 1 base, J lost 2 bases, and 2 bases lay in between. The germline CDR1 and CDR2 sequences are SGHAT and FQNNGV. This CDR3 spans 12 amino acids. The CDR3 region is CASSLGQETQYF. The CDR3 DNA reads as TGTGCCAGCAGCTTAGGGCAAGAGACCCAGTACTTC.

The chain employs TRBV30 and TRBJ2-5; 7 bases agree with TRBD1. Trimming removed 2 bases from V and 1 base from J; junction bases left unmatched: 7. This CDR3 is 15 amino acids long. CDR1 is GTSNPN and CDR2 is SVGIG in the germline V gene (reference sequence). CDR3 DNA: TGTGCCTGGAGTTACAGGGGAGATCCCCAAGAGACCCAGTACTTC. Protein product: CAWSYRGDPQETQYF.

The table lists this clone with a few counts. V gene TRBV7-9 combines with J gene TRBJ1-4, with TRBD1 matching over 10 bases. The trim removed 5 bases at V and 3 bases at J, leaving 3 bases unmatched. The germline CDR1 and CDR2 sequences are SEHNR and FQNEAQ (reference sequence). The CDR3 totals 15 residues. The CDR3 spells CASSPGTGANEKLFF. The CDR3 nucleotides read TGTGCCAGCAGCCCCGGGACAGGGGCTAATGAAAAACTGTTTTTT.

This clone has just a few counts. The chain uses TRBV7-9 and TRBJ2-2; 8 nucleotides align to TRBD1. The CDR3 totals 16 residues. Germline CDR1 and CDR2: SEHNR and FQNEAQ (reference sequence). The V and J ends lost 5 bases and 2 bases, in that order; junction bases with no gene match: 7. This chain's CDR3 is CASSTWDRRNTGELFF. In DNA, the CDR3 is TGTGCCAGCAGCACATGGGACAGGAGAAACACCGGGGAGCTGTTTTTT. Filled out from reference TRBV7-9 and TRBJ2-2, the complete variable domain reads DTGVSQNPRHKITKRGQNVTFRCDPISEHNRLYWYRQTLGQGPEFLTYFQNEAQLEKSRLLSDRFSAERPKGSFSTLEIQRTEQGDSAMYLCASSTWDRRNTGELFFGEGSRLTVL.